This T cell receptor (beta chain) was sequenced during a study of cytomegalovirus exposure and HLA in healthy donors. Study context: Per a later analysis, the 666 first-cohort and 120 validation repertoires shared one platform.

The CDR3 extends over 13 amino acids. The V gene lost 8 bases and the J gene lost 0 bases, with 10 bases spanning the gap. The germline V gene has CDR1 SGHAT and CDR2 FQNNGV. Overall study findings and caveats: For cytomegalovirus status, the classifier reportedly gave diagnoses with high specificity and sensitivity. In the 130 or so validation repertoires, more than 85% of cluster scores exceeded 0, per a later analysis. Many donors shared some public TCRs, even though most TCR sequences were rare.

For this clone: What it recognizes is unknown.

The protocol was immunoSEQ multiplex PCR, while the TCRdb copy is restricted to in-frame clones and leaves out a portion. The repertoire consists of under 75,000 clones, with over 80% occurring once and the leading ten covering around 2.9%. The chain carries TRBV11-2 and TRBJ1-2; D perhaps matches TRBD1 (6 bases). Sequencing input: PBMCs. The sequence derives from a man aged 25 to 45 in good health and CMV-seronegative. The CDR3 reads CASGTRANYGYTF. For the CDR3, the DNA is TGTGCCAGCGGGACAAGGGCTAACTATGGCTACACCTTC.